Presented here are 18 T cell receptor beta chains from one specimen sequenced in a study of blood T cells in healthy people across ages. PCR was performed a second time for about 7 to 11 cycles using a sample-barcoded 5' primer and a J-beta primer mix. TCRdb used MiXCR to reprocess the 5' RACE reads, holding one entry per CDR3 protein. The sample yields 1 million or so distinct CDR3 sequences, around 43% seen once. The specimen sequenced was blood. The receptors originated from a woman aged 55-69 years in good health.

This clonotype has only a few counts. The chain's CDR3 is CSARWASGSSVNEQFF. For the CDR3, the DNA is TGCAGTGCAAGGTGGGCTAGCGGGAGTTCGGTCAATGAGCAGTTCTTC. This sequence joins TRBV20-1 and TRBJ2-1; 10 bases align to TRBD2. J lost 6 bases, V lost 6 bases, and 14 bases had no gene match. CDR3 length equals 16 residues. The germline CDR1 and CDR2 sequences are DFQATT and SNEGSKA (reference sequence).

The chain recombines TRBV29-1 with TRBJ2-7, with 11 bases identical to TRBD2. Germline-derived CDR1 and CDR2 are SQVTM and ANQGSEA. V lost 7 bases and J lost 2; bases outside the gene matches: 7. The CDR3 covers 14 residues. In nucleotides, the CDR3 is TGCAGCGCCAGACTAGCGGGAAGGCCCTACGAGCAGTACTTC. This codes for CSARLAGRPYEQYF.

The chain couples TRBV13 to TRBJ2-4; no reliable D call. The V and J ends lost 2 bases and 0 bases respectively, with 14 bases between them. The CDR3 is 17 residues long. Germline-derived CDR1 and CDR2 are PRHDT and FYEKMQ (reference sequence). This chain's CDR3 is CASSLFGSAPAKNIQYF. In DNA form, the CDR3 reads TGTGCCAGCAGCTTATTCGGCAGCGCTCCAGCCAAAAACATTCAGTACTTC. The variable domain in full, with the rest retrieved from reference TRBV13 and TRBJ2-4, is AAGVIQSPRHLIKEKRETATLKCYPIPRHDTVYWYQQGPGQDPQFLISFYEKMQSDKGSIPDRFSAQQFSDYHSELNMSSLELGDSALYFCASSLFGSAPAKNIQYFGAGTRLSVL.

Concerning this clonotype: A read error may be the cause here, since a much bigger clone is one base away. The rearrangement links TRBV20-1 to TRBJ2-4; 10 nucleotides match TRBD1. Germline V gene data show CDR1 as DFQATT and CDR2 as SNEGSKA (reference sequence). CDR3 length: 14 residues. The CDR3 protein is CSATEPGQGYIRYF. The CDR3 DNA reads TGCAGTGCAACTGAGCCGGGACAGGGGTACATTCGGTACTTC.

The rearrangement joins TRBV6-1 to TRBJ1-5; TRBD1 is a possible D gene (6 bases). The CDR3 is 14 amino acids. Germline V lookup: CDR1 MNHNS, CDR2 SASEGT. V dropped 6 bases and J dropped 1 base, with 10 bases sitting between them. The CDR3 here is CASRGDTSNQPQHF. CDR3 in DNA: TGTGCCAGCAGGGGGGACACCAGCAATCAGCCCCAGCATTTT.

This clonotype appeared a few times. CDR3 region: CSAHSGTSGSYEQYF. CDR3 nucleotide sequence: TGCAGTGCTCACTCTGGGACTAGCGGGAGTTACGAGCAGTACTTC. The genes are TRBV20-1 and TRBJ2-4, with 14 bases aligning to TRBD2. The DNA end favors TRBJ2-7, so the J call may be wrong. This CDR3 spans 15 amino acids. The V gene's germline CDR1 is DFQATT and CDR2 SNEGSKA (reference sequence).

The V and J genes are TRBV5-1 and TRBJ2-3, with 9 positions matching TRBD2. The CDR3 consists of 15 residues. J lost 6 bases, V lost 2 bases, and 7 bases had no gene match. The germline CDR1 and CDR2 sequences are SGHRS and YFSETQ. CDR3 residues: CASSFIAGEADTQYF. CDR3 DNA sequence: TGCGCCAGCAGCTTTATAGCGGGAGAAGCGGATACGCAGTATTTT.

The V call is TRBV10-3, the J call TRBJ2-3; D tentatively fits TRBD1 or TRBD2 (5 bases each). The V gene's germline CDR1 is ENHRY and CDR2 SYGVKD. The CDR3 runs to 16 residues. V lost 2 bases to trimming and J lost 4 bases, with 16 bases between them. CDR3 DNA: TGTGCCATCAGTGAGCCAGGTCGGCAGGGAGCAGATACGCAGTATTTT. This sequence encodes CAISEPGRQGADTQYF.

A word on this clonotype: One end of the junction does not line up with germline, which may come from a read error. V is TRBV28 and J is TRBJ2-7; D is possibly TRBD1 (6 bases). The CDR3 is made up of 17 amino acids. Germline CDR1 and CDR2: MDHEN and SYDVKM. CDR3 amino acids: CAGSFPSTGQVSYEQYF. The CDR3 DNA sequence: TGTGCCGGCAGTTTCCCATCCACAGGGCAGGTGTCCTACGAGCAGTACTTC.

V is TRBV15 and J is TRBJ2-3, with a possible D match to TRBD1 (5 bases). This CDR3 spans 16 amino acids. Trimming took 2 bases from V and 0 from J, leaving 12 bases between them. The V gene's germline CDR1 is LNHNV and CDR2 YYDKDF (reference sequence). CDR3 DNA: TGTGCCACCAGCAGACAGGGAATTCCTAGCACAGATACGCAGTATTTT. It yields the protein CATSRQGIPSTDTQYF.

This rearrangement joins TRBV6-6 to TRBJ2-5; possible D gene TRBD1, 5 bases. The DNA end is a closer match to TRBJ2-7, so the J assignment may be wrong. The germline gives CDR1 MNHNY, CDR2 SVGAGI (reference sequence). The CDR3 is 12 residues long. The CDR3 reads CASSYGANEQYF. The CDR3 bases are TGTGCCAGCAGTTACGGGGCAAACGAGCAGTACTTC.

The J gene is TRBJ1-2, the V gene TRBV12-3 or TRBV12-4, with 11 bases fitting TRBD1. The CDR3 has 14 amino acids. J was trimmed by 7 bases and V by 5 bases; bases with no gene match: 6. The CDR3, as DNA: TGTGCCAGCAGTATGGACAGGGGGCTCAGTGGCTACACCTTC. As protein: CASSMDRGLSGYTF.

The CDR3 DNA is TGTGCCAGCAGCCAGGGAGACCGACGAGAGACCCAGTACTTC. It translates to CASSQGDRRETQYF. The V call is TRBV3-1, the J call TRBJ2-5; TRBD2 might be the D (5 bases). CDR3 length: 14 amino acids. Germline CDR1 LGHDT, CDR2 YNNKEL (reference sequence). With 3 bases removed from V and 4 bases from J, the gap between germline ends came to 12 bases.

The genes are TRBV27 and TRBJ2-1; D is uncertain. Trimming cost V 2 bases and J 7 bases, with 12 bases left between them. Germline loops: CDR1 MNHEY, CDR2 SMNVEV (reference sequence). The CDR3 length is 14 residues. The CDR3 sequence: CASSLGQLGNEQFF. The CDR3 DNA sequence: TGTGCCAGCAGTTTAGGGCAGCTTGGGAATGAGCAGTTCTTC.

The chain has TRBV24-1 and TRBJ2-5; D is uncertain. The J call is in doubt because the DNA end fits TRBJ2-7 better. CDR1 is KGHDR, CDR2 SFDVKD, per germline. CDR3 length: 13 amino acids. CDR3 in DNA: TGTGCCACCAGTGGTGGTAAGGGTTACGAGCAGTACTTC. Translation gives CATSGGKGYEQYF.

In the case of this clonotype: This may be a read error: a much more frequent sequence differs by one nucleotide. The conserved closing phenylalanine or tryptophan is absent in this CDR3, likely reflecting a read error. The V and J genes are TRBV29-1 and TRBJ2-4; 7 nucleotides agree with TRBD2. After removal of 4 bases from V and 9 bases from J, the junction contained 6 bases not matched to a gene. Germline V CDR1 and CDR2: SQVTM, ANQGSEA. CDR3 length: 12 residues. The DNA of the CDR3 is TGCAGCGTTGCGCGGGAGACGGGCATTCAGTACTTA. Protein sequence: CSVARETGIQYL.

This clonotype was recorded only once. The rearrangement joins TRBV7-2 to TRBJ1-1; D is uncertain. The CDR3 extends over 16 amino acids. V lost 0 bases and J 6 bases, leaving 17 bases between the germline ends. CDR1 and CDR2 from the germline V gene are SGHTA and FQGNSA. CDR3 DNA sequence: TGTGCCAGCAGCTTAGCGCCAGGCACGCTAACAGCTGAAGCTTTCTTT. Amino acid sequence: CASSLAPGTLTAEAFF.

The CDR3 nucleotides are TGCAGTGCTAGTGATAGCGGGGACATTCAGTACTTC. This translates into CSASDSGDIQYF. This chain links TRBV20-1 with TRBJ2-4; 8 positions agree with TRBD2. Germline V CDR1 and CDR2: DFQATT, SNEGSKA (reference sequence). V lost 3 bases to trimming and J lost 8 bases; unmatched junction nucleotides: 3. The CDR3 spans 12 residues.